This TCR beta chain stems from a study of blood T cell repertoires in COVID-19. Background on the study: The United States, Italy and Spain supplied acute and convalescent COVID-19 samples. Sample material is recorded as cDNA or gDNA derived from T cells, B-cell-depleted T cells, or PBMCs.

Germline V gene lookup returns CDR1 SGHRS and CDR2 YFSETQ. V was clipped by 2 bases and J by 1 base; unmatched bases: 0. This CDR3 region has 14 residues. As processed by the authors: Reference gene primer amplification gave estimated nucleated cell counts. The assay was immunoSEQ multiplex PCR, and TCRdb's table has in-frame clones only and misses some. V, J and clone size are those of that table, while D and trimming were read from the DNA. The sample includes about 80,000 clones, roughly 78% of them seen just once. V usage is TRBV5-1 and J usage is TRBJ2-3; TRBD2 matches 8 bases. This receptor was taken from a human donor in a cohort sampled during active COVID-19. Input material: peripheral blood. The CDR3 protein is CASSFGRGTDTQYF. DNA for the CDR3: TGCGCCAGCAGCTTCGGGAGGGGCACAGATACGCAGTATTTT.